Following are 23 T cell receptor beta chains from one sample sequenced in a study of blood T cell repertoires in COVID-19. Libraries were prepared by immunoSEQ multiplex PCR; TCRdb keeps only in-frame clonotypes and omits some of them. The table has over 250,000 clones, less than 90% seen once. The sequenced sample was peripheral blood. Every receptor here comes from a woman aged 70-85 years with COVID-19, enrolled during active disease.

Remarks on this clone: This sample includes further DNA sequences coding for the same CDR3. The chain uses TRBV7-2 and TRBJ1-5; possible D gene TRBD1, 6 bases. The ends were cut back, 5 bases at V and 4 bases at J, with 12 bases in the middle. This CDR3 region has 14 residues. CDR1 and CDR2 from the germline V gene are SGHTA and FQGNSA. CDR3 nucleotides: TGTGCCAGCAGCCTGGGGCAGGGGAATCAGCCCCAGCATTTT. Its protein is CASSLGQGNQPQHF.

J is TRBJ1-2 and V is TRBV5-4; no reliable D call. Deletions cut 4 bases from V and 4 bases from J, with 14 bases between. In germline, CDR1 is SGHNT, CDR2 YYREEE (reference sequence). This CDR3 contains 14 residues. CDR3 residues: CASSVLAGGYGYTF. The CDR3, as DNA: TGTGCCAGCAGCGTCCTCGCGGGTGGCTATGGCTACACCTTC.

The chain carries TRBV5-1 and TRBJ2-3; 10 bases align to TRBD2. J gave up 1 base and V 4 bases, and 9 bases lay outside the gene matches. The germline V gene has CDR1 SGHRS and CDR2 YFSETQ. This CDR3 region has 17 residues. CDR3 sequence reads: CASSKGILAGGTDTQYF. As DNA, the CDR3 is TGCGCCAGCAGCAAGGGGATCCTAGCGGGGGGCACAGATACGCAGTATTTT. Variable domain in full (rest from reference TRBV5-1 and TRBJ2-3): KAGVTQTPRYLIKTRGQQVTLSCSPISGHRSVSWYQQTPGQGLQFLFEYFSETQRNKGNFPGRFSGRQFSNSRSEMNVSTLELGDSALYLCASSKGILAGGTDTQYFGPGTRLTVL.

J is TRBJ1-2 and V is TRBV10-3; a possible D gene is TRBD1 (5 bases). CDR1 is ENHRY and CDR2 is SYGVKD in the germline V gene. Trimming pared 0 bases from V and 0 bases from J, leaving 14 bases between. This CDR3 spans 17 amino acids. The CDR3 DNA reads TGTGCCATCAGTGAGTCGAATTTCCAGGGAACTAACTATGGCTACACCTTC. Residues: CAISESNFQGTNYGYTF.

This clone has more than one count but fewer than ten. This sequence joins TRBV7-6 and TRBJ1-1; D might be TRBD1 (5 bases). The length of the CDR3 is 13 residues. Trimming removed 4 bases at V and 3 bases at J, with 9 bases between. Per the germline V gene, CDR1 is SGHVS and CDR2 is FNYEAQ. This CDR3 reads CASSSQGYTEAFF. The CDR3 DNA follows: TGTGCCAGCAGCTCCCAGGGTTACACTGAAGCTTTCTTT.

The V gene is TRBV5-1, the J gene TRBJ2-3; TRBD2 aligns across 11 bases. CDR1 and CDR2 from the germline V gene are SGHRS and YFSETQ. There are 18 residues in the CDR3. Unmatched junction bases numbered 11, after V lost 4 bases and J lost 1 base. The CDR3 sequence is CASSGGASGGSGTDTQYF. In nucleotides, the CDR3 is TGCGCCAGCAGCGGTGGGGCTAGCGGGGGGAGCGGCACAGATACGCAGTATTTT.

CDR3 nucleotides: TGTGCCAGCAGTCGTCTCACAGGTCTTCCTCCGGGGGAGCTGTTTTTT. This sequence encodes CASSRLTGLPPGELFF. The chain carries TRBV2 and TRBJ2-2, with TRBD1 as a possible D gene (5 bases). Per germline, CDR1 SNHLY and CDR2 FYNNEI. Trimming took off 5 bases at V and 8 bases at J, with 21 bases between the two ends. There are 16 residues in the CDR3.

The rearrangement uses TRBV3-1 (or the pseudogene TRBV3-2) and TRBJ1-5, with D tentatively TRBD1 (5 bases). Germline V gives CDR1 LGHDT, CDR2 YNNKEL (reference sequence). The CDR3 runs to 17 residues. Trimming removed 1 base from V and 3 bases from J, with 16 bases in between. CDR3 coding DNA: TGTGCCAGCAGCCAAGGGCGACGGGGGGTTGACAATCAGCCCCAGCATTTT. As protein: CASSQGRRGVDNQPQHF.

This rearrangement joins TRBV24-1 to TRBJ2-3; D may be TRBD1 (6 bases). Per germline, CDR1 KGHDR and CDR2 SFDVKD. The CDR3 totals 16 residues. Trimming shortened V by 0 bases and J by 1 base, and 10 bases separated the two germline ends. The CDR3 region is CATSDLTGRGTDTQYF. In DNA, the CDR3 is TGTGCCACCAGTGATTTGACAGGGCGGGGCACAGATACGCAGTATTTT.

V is TRBV28 and J is TRBJ1-2, with 9 nucleotides matching TRBD1. Germline V gene sequence: CDR1 MDHEN, CDR2 SYDVKM. The CDR3 sequence is 14 residues long. J lost 10 bases, V lost 5 bases, and 11 bases had no gene match. DNA of the CDR3: TGTGCCAGCAGTCCTACCCGGGACAGGGTATACTACACCTTC. This gives the protein CASSPTRDRVYYTF.

V is TRBV11-2 and J is TRBJ2-5; D may be TRBD1 (6 bases). The CDR3 totals 13 residues. The germline V and J ends were trimmed by 4 bases and 7 bases, with 13 bases remaining between them. Germline CDR1 and CDR2: SGHAT and FQNNGV. CDR3 in DNA: TGTGCCAGCAGCTCCGACCTAGGGGGGACCCAGTACTTC. Encoded protein: CASSSDLGGTQYF.

V is TRBV12-1 and J is TRBJ1-5; the tabulated D call, TRBD1, remains unverified against the DNA. TRBV12-1 is recorded as a pseudogene. The CDR3 consists of 16 residues. The DNA for the CDR3 is TGTGCCAGCAGCTTTACGGGACAGGGGAGCAATCAGCCCCAGCATTTT. Protein: CASSFTGQGSNQPQHF.

The rearrangement uses TRBV5-8 and TRBJ1-1; D not resolved. With 0 bases removed from V and 11 bases from J, the gap between germline ends came to 11 bases. Germline V gene data show CDR1 as SGHTS and CDR2 as YDEGEE. CDR3 length: 12 residues. The CDR3 is CASSLGLGDAFF. CDR3 nucleotides: TGTGCCAGCAGCTTGGGACTAGGTGACGCTTTCTTT.

The chain has TRBV11-2 and TRBJ1-1; D is perhaps TRBD1 (5 bases). Germline values: CDR1 SGHAT, CDR2 FQNNGV. This CDR3 spans 13 amino acids. V lost 8 bases, J lost 1 base, and 11 bases lay in between. The DNA for the CDR3 is TGTGCCAGCCGCCGAAGGGGGAACACTGAAGCTTTCTTT. Translation: CASRRRGNTEAFF.

The rearrangement links TRBV3-1 (or the pseudogene TRBV3-2) to TRBJ2-5, with D tentatively TRBD1 (6 bases). The germline gives CDR1 LGHDT, CDR2 YNNKEL (reference sequence). The V end lost 0 bases, the J end lost 3 bases, and 11 bases lay between the germline ends. The CDR3 totals 15 residues. This CDR3 reads CASSQDWTAKETQYF. The DNA for the CDR3 is TGTGCCAGCAGCCAAGACTGGACAGCGAAAGAGACCCAGTACTTC.

The chain employs TRBV5-1 and TRBJ2-5; 7 bases agree with TRBD1. This CDR3 spans 17 amino acids. Looked up from germline, CDR1 is SGHRS and CDR2 is YFSETQ. Trimming removed 0 bases from V and 5 bases from J; junction bases left unmatched: 13. The chain's CDR3 is CASSLDTDRAARETQYF. CDR3 nucleotide sequence: TGCGCCAGCAGCTTGGACACAGACAGGGCCGCAAGGGAGACCCAGTACTTC.

This clone has just one count. CDR3 nucleotides: TGTGCCAGTAGTTGGGACAGCCGCAATCAGCCCCAGCATTTT. Its translation: CASSWDSRNQPQHF. The chain is built from TRBV19 and TRBJ1-5; 7 bases agree with TRBD1. V lost 5 bases to trimming and J lost 2 bases; unmatched junction nucleotides: 3. The CDR3 loop spans 14 amino acids. Germline lookup yields CDR1 LNHDA and CDR2 SQIVND (reference sequence).

The rearrangement links TRBV13 to TRBJ1-1; 9 bases are a match to TRBD1. The length of the CDR3 is 14 residues. CDR1 and CDR2 (germline): PRHDT, FYEKMQ (reference sequence). V shed 5 bases and J 7 bases; nucleotides not matched to a gene: 8. The CDR3 nucleotides read TGTGCCAGCAGCACCCAACAGGGGGCGGTTGAAGCTTTCTTT. Its translation: CASSTQQGAVEAFF.

The chain employs TRBV4-2 and TRBJ1-2; 11 bases fit TRBD1. CDR1 and CDR2 (germline): LGHNA, YNFKEQ. Losses at the gene ends were 4 bases for V and 2 bases for J; bases not matched to a gene: 3. The length of the CDR3 is 15 residues. The CDR3 is CASSPWTGGNYGYTF. The CDR3, as DNA: TGTGCCAGCAGCCCCTGGACAGGGGGCAACTATGGCTACACCTTC.

This chain connects TRBV10-3 to TRBJ2-3, with a tentative D call TRBD1 (6 bases). The V end was cut by 6 bases, the J end by 8 bases, with 9 bases between. CDR1 and CDR2 (germline): ENHRY, SYGVKD. This CDR3 region has 11 residues. Here the CDR3 reads CAISPGATQYF. DNA for the CDR3: TGTGCCATCAGCCCAGGGGCTACGCAGTATTTT.

This chain links TRBV4-3 with TRBJ1-1, with D tentatively TRBD1 (6 bases). V gave up 3 bases and J gave up 0 bases, with 11 bases separating them. The CDR3 is 15 residues long. CDR1 LGHNA and CDR2 YSLEER come from the germline V gene. In DNA, the CDR3 is TGCGCCAGCAGCCATCGGACAGAATTGAACACTGAAGCTTTCTTT. Translating it yields CASSHRTELNTEAFF.

V usage is TRBV6-5 and J usage is TRBJ2-3, with TRBD1 identical over 11 bases. Germline V gives CDR1 MNHEY, CDR2 SVGAGI. The CDR3 has 14 amino acids. Trimming took 6 bases from V and 6 from J; bases not matched to a gene: 5. This CDR3 is CASSHGQGADTQYF. The DNA of the CDR3 is TGTGCCAGCAGCCACGGACAGGGGGCGGATACGCAGTATTTT.

This sequence joins TRBV5-6 and TRBJ2-7; the D is unclear. The germline V gene encodes CDR1 SGHDT and CDR2 YYEEEE. Trimming left V 3 bases short and J 6 bases short, with 10 bases between. The CDR3 is 12 amino acids. In DNA form, the CDR3 reads TGTGCCAGCAGCTCCCCAGGCCTCGAGCAGTACTTC. Translated, it gives CASSSPGLEQYF.